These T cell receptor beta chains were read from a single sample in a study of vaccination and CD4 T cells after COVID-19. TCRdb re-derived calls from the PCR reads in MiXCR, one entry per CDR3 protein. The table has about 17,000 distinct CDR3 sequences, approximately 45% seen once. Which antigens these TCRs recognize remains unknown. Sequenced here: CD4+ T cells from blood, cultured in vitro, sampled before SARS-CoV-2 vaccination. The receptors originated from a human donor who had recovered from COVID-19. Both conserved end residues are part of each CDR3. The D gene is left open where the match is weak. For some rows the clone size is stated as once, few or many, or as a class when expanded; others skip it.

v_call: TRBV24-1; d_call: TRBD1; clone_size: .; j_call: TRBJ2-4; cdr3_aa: CATRGDREDIQYF; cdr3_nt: TGTGCCACCAGGGGGGACAGGGAGGACATTCAGTACTTC
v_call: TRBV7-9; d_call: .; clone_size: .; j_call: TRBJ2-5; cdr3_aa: CASSLKSGDQTQYF; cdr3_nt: TGTGCCAGCAGCCTAAAGTCTGGGGATCAGACCCAGTACTTC
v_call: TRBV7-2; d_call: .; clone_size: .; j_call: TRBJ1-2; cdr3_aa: CASSPQWGASYGYTF; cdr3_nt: TGTGCCAGCAGCCCGCAGTGGGGGGCCAGCTATGGCTACACCTTC
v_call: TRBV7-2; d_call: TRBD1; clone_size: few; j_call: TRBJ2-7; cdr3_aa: CASSRDRVAYEQYF; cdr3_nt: TGTGCCAGCAGCCGAGACAGGGTGGCATACGAGCAGTACTTC
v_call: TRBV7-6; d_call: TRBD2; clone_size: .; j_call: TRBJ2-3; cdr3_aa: CASTVGTGTSGINTDTQYF; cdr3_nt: TGTGCCAGCACTGTTGGAACAGGGACTAGCGGTATCAACACAGATACGCAGTATTTT
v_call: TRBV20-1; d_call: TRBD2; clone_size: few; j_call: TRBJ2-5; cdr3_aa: CSATGTSGGPGETQYF; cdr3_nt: TGCAGTGCTACCGGGACTAGCGGGGGACCGGGAGAGACCCAGTACTTC
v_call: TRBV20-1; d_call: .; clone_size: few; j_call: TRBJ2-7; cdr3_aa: CSARALRDKGSYEQYF; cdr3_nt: TGCAGTGCTAGAGCTCTCCGGGACAAGGGCTCCTACGAGCAGTACTTC
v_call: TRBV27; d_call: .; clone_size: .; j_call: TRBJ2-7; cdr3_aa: CASSSPSLGGGYEQYF; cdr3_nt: TGTGCCAGCAGTTCACCATCTCTCGGTGGGGGCTACGAGCAGTACTTC
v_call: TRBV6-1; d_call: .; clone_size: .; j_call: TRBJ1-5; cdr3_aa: CASSEALGSNQPQHF; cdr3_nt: TGTGCCAGCAGTGAAGCGCTTGGGAGCAATCAGCCCCAGCATTTT
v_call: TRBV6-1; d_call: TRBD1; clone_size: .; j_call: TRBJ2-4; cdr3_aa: CASSRPPGTGGGKNIQYF; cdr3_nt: TGTGCCAGCAGTCGACCGCCCGGGACAGGGGGCGGCAAAAACATTCAGTACTTC
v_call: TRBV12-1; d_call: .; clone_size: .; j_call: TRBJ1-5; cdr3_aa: CASSTPEKENQPQHF; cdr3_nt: TGTGCCAGCAGCACTCCAGAGAAGGAAAATCAGCCCCAGCATTTT
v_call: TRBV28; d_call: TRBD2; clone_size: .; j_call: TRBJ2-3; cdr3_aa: CASSTPGLAGLSTDTQYF; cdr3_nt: TGTGCCAGCAGTACCCCGGGACTAGCGGGACTTAGCACAGATACGCAGTATTTT
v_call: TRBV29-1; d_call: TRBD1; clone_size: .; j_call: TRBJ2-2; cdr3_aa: CSVAGTVNTGELFF; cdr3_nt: TGCAGCGTGGCCGGGACAGTGAACACCGGGGAGCTGTTTTTT
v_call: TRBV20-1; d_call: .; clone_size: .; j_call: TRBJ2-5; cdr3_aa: CSAGGRETQYF; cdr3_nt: TGCAGTGCAGGGGGTCGGGAGACCCAGTACTTC
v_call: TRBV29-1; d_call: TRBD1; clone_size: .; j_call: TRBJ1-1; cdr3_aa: CSARGTGGTEAFF; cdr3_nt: TGCAGCGCGAGGGGGACAGGGGGCACTGAAGCTTTCTTT
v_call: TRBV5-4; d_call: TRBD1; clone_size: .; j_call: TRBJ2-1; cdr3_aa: CASSLGTGRFNEQFF; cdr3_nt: TGTGCCAGCAGCTTGGGGACAGGGAGGTTCAATGAGCAGTTCTTC
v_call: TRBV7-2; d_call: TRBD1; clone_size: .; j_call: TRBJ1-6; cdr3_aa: CASSSRTGLSPLHF; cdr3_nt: TGTGCCAGCAGCTCTAGGACAGGGCTTTCACCCCTCCACTTT
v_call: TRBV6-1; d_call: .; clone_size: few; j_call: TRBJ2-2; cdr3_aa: CASKRGLNTDTGELFF; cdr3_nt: TGTGCCAGCAAGCGAGGATTAAACACTGATACCGGGGAGCTGTTTTTT
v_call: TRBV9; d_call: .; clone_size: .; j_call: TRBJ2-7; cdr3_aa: CATGRGASVEQYF; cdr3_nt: TGTGCTACAGGCCGGGGTGCGTCTGTGGAGCAGTACTTC
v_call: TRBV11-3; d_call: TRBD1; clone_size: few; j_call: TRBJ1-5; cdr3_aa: CASSLGTDSNQPQHF; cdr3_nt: TGTGCCAGCAGCCTCGGGACAGATAGCAATCAGCCCCAGCATTTT
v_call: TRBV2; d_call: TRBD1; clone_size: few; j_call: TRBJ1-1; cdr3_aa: CASSGPGQTNTEAFF; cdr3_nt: TGTGCCAGCAGTGGACCGGGACAGACTAACACTGAAGCTTTCTTT
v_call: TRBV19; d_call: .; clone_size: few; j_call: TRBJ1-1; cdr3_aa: CASSTLGRRGGTEAFF; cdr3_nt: TGTGCCAGTAGTACCCTTGGACGAAGGGGTGGCACTGAAGCTTTCTTT
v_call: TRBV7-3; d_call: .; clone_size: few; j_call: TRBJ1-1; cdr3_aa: CASSLKHLTEAFF; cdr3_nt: TGTGCCAGCAGCTTAAAACACCTCACTGAAGCTTTCTTT
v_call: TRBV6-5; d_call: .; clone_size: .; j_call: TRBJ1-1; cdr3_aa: CVSSSWDNLNTEAFF; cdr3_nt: TGTGTCAGCAGTTCCTGGGACAACCTGAACACTGAAGCTTTCTTT
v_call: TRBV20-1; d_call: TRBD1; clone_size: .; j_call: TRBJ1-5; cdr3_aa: CSARGGQGEFGNQPQHF; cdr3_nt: TGCAGTGCTAGAGGGGGACAGGGTGAGTTTGGCAATCAGCCCCAGCATTTT
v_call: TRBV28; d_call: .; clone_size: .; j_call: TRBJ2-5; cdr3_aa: CATFSHGSEETQYF; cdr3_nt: TGTGCCACCTTCTCTCACGGATCTGAAGAGACCCAGTACTTC
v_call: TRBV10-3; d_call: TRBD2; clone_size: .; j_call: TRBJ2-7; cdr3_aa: CAISESFLTGGERYEQYF; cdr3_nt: TGTGCCATCAGTGAGTCGTTCCTAACGGGGGGAGAACGGTACGAGCAGTACTTC
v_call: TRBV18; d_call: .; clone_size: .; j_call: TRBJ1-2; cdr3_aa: CASSLRSYGYTF; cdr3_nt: TGTGCCAGCTCACTCAGATCCTATGGCTACACCTTC
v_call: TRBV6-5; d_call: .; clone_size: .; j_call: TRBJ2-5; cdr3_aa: CASSYGEAQYF; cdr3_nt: TGTGCCAGCAGTTACGGTGAGGCCCAGTACTTC